A selection of T cell receptor beta chains follows, all from one sample in a study of T cells in Graves' hyperthyroidism and ophthalmopathy. TCRdb re-derived calls from the multiplex PCR reads in MiXCR, one entry per CDR3 protein. The sample lists approximately 560,000 distinct CDR3 sequences, about 15% occurring once. The sample consisted of blood. The receptors shown here come from a woman younger than 45 with Graves' hyperthyroidism. CDR3s include the opening cysteine and the closing phenylalanine or tryptophan. D genes are given only for firm matches. Clone size appears in some rows only: once, few, many, or a class for an expanded clone.

J | size | D | V | CDR3 | DNA
TRBJ2-7 | - | TRBD1 | TRBV27 | CASSLSGTGRGEQHF | TGTGCCAGCAGTTTATCCGGGACAGGGAGAGGCGAGCAGCACTTC
TRBJ1-4 | - | - | TRBV27 | CASSRDFRGNEKLFF | TGTGCCAGCAGTCGGGACTTTCGAGGCAATGAAAAACTGTTTTTT
TRBJ2-5 | many | TRBD2 | TRBV27 | CASRPSGTETQYF | TGTGCCAGCAGACCTAGCGGGACAGAGACCCAGTACTTC
TRBJ2-1 | many | TRBD2 | TRBV11-2 | CASTGGRARNEQFF | TGTGCCAGCACCGGCGGGAGGGCCAGGAATGAGCAGTTCTTC
TRBJ2-4 | many | - | TRBV5-8 | CASSLAGQRNIQYF | TGTGCCAGCAGCTTGGCAGGACAGCGAAACATTCAGTACTTC
TRBJ1-5 | few | - | TRBV6-2/TRBV6-3 | CAPGMSNQPQHF | TGTGCCCCCGGAATGAGCAATCAGCCCCAGCATTTT
TRBJ2-3 | many | - | TRBV7-2 | CASSKQGVVADTQYF | TGTGCCAGCAGCAAACAAGGGGTCGTGGCAGATACGCAGTATTTT
TRBJ2-2 | many | - | TRBV4-3 | CASSQDGGGRGGELFF | TGCGCCAGCAGCCAAGATGGGGGCGGCCGGGGCGGGGAGCTGTTTTTT
TRBJ1-4 | - | - | TRBV9 | CASSLTNEGESEKLFF | TGTGCCAGCAGCCTCACAAACGAGGGGGAGTCTGAAAAACTGTTTTTT
TRBJ2-3 | many | TRBD2 | TRBV10-3 | CAISVLAEVTDTQYF | TGTGCCATCAGTGTACTAGCGGAGGTCACAGATACGCAGTATTTT
TRBJ1-4 | few | TRBD1 | TRBV7-2 | CASSFQGAEKLFF | TGTGCCAGCAGCTTCCAGGGGGCTGAAAAACTGTTTTTT
TRBJ1-2 | many | TRBD1 | TRBV2 | CASNKDRNGYTF | TGTGCCAGCAATAAGGACAGGAATGGCTACACCTTC
TRBJ2-7 | many | TRBD2 | TRBV20-1 | CSARDLADDYEQYF | TGCAGTGCTAGAGATCTAGCGGACGACTACGAGCAGTACTTC
TRBJ1-5 | many | - | TRBV7-9 | CASSGSGASSNQPQHF | TGTGCCAGCAGTGGATCAGGGGCTAGCAGCAATCAGCCCCAGCATTTT
TRBJ1-5 | - | TRBD1 | TRBV12-3/TRBV12-4 | CASSRGQPDTNQPQHF | TGTGCCAGCAGTCGGGGACAGCCAGACACCAATCAGCCCCAGCATTTT
TRBJ2-1 | - | TRBD2 | TRBV6-4 | CATSTSGVSEQFF | TGTGCCACTTCGACTAGCGGGGTTTCTGAGCAGTTCTTC
TRBJ2-1 | - | - | TRBV2 | CASRPIRGGPYNEQFF | TGTGCCAGCAGGCCGATCAGAGGCGGACCCTACAATGAGCAGTTCTTC
TRBJ2-2 | many | TRBD2 | TRBV7-9 | CATPPPGGANTGELFF | TGTGCCACCCCTCCGCCGGGGGGTGCGAACACCGGGGAGCTGTTTTTT
TRBJ2-1 | few | - | TRBV5-6 | CASSLGGLPYNEQFF | TGTGCCAGCAGCTTGGGGGGACTTCCATACAATGAGCAGTTCTTC
TRBJ2-2 | many | TRBD2 | TRBV11-2 | CASSLRSGTGELFF | TGTGCCAGCAGCTTACGTAGCGGGACCGGGGAGCTGTTTTTT
TRBJ2-7 | - | TRBD1 | TRBV9 | CASSVAGQGLNEQYF | TGTGCCAGCAGCGTAGCGGGACAGGGTTTAAACGAGCAGTACTTC
TRBJ2-5 | many | - | TRBV3-1 | CASSQDPSGETQYF | TGTGCCAGCAGCCAAGATCCTTCGGGTGAGACCCAGTACTTC